Following are 17 T cell receptor beta chains from one sample sequenced in a study of early stage breast cancer tumors. Sequencing was performed with immunoSEQ multiplex PCR; in TCRdb, only in-frame clones are kept and a portion is missing. The sample has about 29,000 clones, roughly four fifths seen once. Sequenced sample: blood. The receptors here all came from a person in their fifties with breast cancer.

This clone was recorded once. J is TRBJ2-5 and V is TRBV18; no clear D gene. Germline CDR1 reads KGHSH; CDR2 reads LQKENI. With 3 bases removed from V and 2 bases from J, the gap between germline ends came to 10 bases. The CDR3 loop spans 14 amino acids. For the CDR3, the DNA is TGTGCCAGCTCACCGTCGGAGAGTCAAGAGACCCAGTACTTC. Protein product: CASSPSESQETQYF.

The V and J genes are TRBV6-1 and TRBJ2-7; TRBD2 matches 9 bases. Trimming at V came to 1 base and at J to 4 bases, leaving 5 bases not matched to a gene. The germline V gene has CDR1 MNHNS and CDR2 SASEGT. CDR3 length: 15 residues. The CDR3 coding sequence is TGTGCCAGCAGTGAAGAGGTGACTAGCGGATACGAGCAGTACTTC. Translated: CASSEEVTSGYEQYF.

CDR3 nucleotide sequence: TGCGCCAGCAGCCAAGAGATAGGTCCTGGAAACACCATATATTTT. This translates into CASSQEIGPGNTIYF. This sequence joins TRBV4-3 and TRBJ1-3; D gene unclear. The ends were cut back, 0 bases at V and 2 bases at J, with 8 bases in the middle. Germline V gene data show CDR1 as LGHNA and CDR2 as YSLEER. The CDR3 loop spans 15 amino acids.

The chain has TRBV11-1 and TRBJ2-1, with 9 positions matching TRBD2. The CDR3 is 18 residues long. Germline V CDR1 and CDR2: SGHAT, FQDESV (reference sequence). V lost 1 base to trimming and J lost 0 bases; unmatched junction nucleotides: 7. The CDR3 DNA follows: TGTGCCAGCAGCTTAGGTAGCGGGAGAGGGAGCTCCTACAATGAGCAGTTCTTC. Its protein product is CASSLGSGRGSSYNEQFF.

The J gene is TRBJ2-7, the V gene TRBV9, with D tentatively TRBD2 (6 bases). V lost 0 bases and J 5 bases, leaving 15 bases between the germline ends. The CDR3 loop spans 15 amino acids. Germline lookup yields CDR1 SGDLS and CDR2 YYNGEE. DNA for the CDR3: TGTGCCAGCAGCGTAGCAAGCGGGCCGGGAAACGAGCAGTACTTC. Protein: CASSVASGPGNEQYF.

V usage is TRBV5-4 and J usage is TRBJ1-2, with D perhaps TRBD1 (6 bases). The ends were cut back, 4 bases at V and 3 bases at J, with 10 bases in the middle. Germline CDR1 SGHNT, CDR2 YYREEE (reference sequence). The CDR3 has 13 amino acids. For the CDR3, the DNA is TGTGCCAGCAGCCGACAGGAGGACTATGGCTACACCTTC. Protein sequence: CASSRQEDYGYTF.

This chain connects TRBV6-5 to TRBJ2-2; 10 bases are a match to TRBD2. This CDR3 is 16 amino acids long. The V and J ends lost 0 bases and 7 bases, in that order; junction bases with no gene match: 5. Germline CDR1 is MNHEY and CDR2 is SVGAGI. The CDR3 sequence: CASSYSGTSVGGELFF. CDR3 sequence (DNA): TGTGCCAGCAGTTACTCTGGGACTAGCGTTGGCGGGGAGCTGTTTTTT.

This chain connects TRBV2 to TRBJ2-7, with D possibly matching TRBD1 (6 bases). Looked up from germline, CDR1 is SNHLY and CDR2 is FYNNEI. Trimming took 5 bases from V and 4 from J, leaving 15 bases between them. The CDR3 length is 14 residues. The DNA for the CDR3 is TGTGCCAGCAGTTCCATGACAGGTTGGTACGAGCAGTACTTC. It is translated as CASSSMTGWYEQYF. The full variable domain, with the rest looked up from reference TRBV2 and TRBJ2-7, is EPEVTQTPSHQVTQMGQEVILRCVPISNHLYFYWYRQILGQKVEFLVSFYNNEISEKSEIFDDQFSVERPDGSNFTLKIRSTKLEDSAMYFCASSSMTGWYEQYFGPGTRLTVT.

Points on this clone: The germline gene is not matched at one end of the junction; a read error may be the cause. This chain uses TRBV7-9 with TRBJ2-5; D call uncertain. CDR3 length equals 12 residues. Per germline, CDR1 SEHNR and CDR2 FQNEAQ (reference sequence). The CDR3 spells CASSLARETKYF. The CDR3 coding sequence is TGTGCCAGCAGCTTAGCGCGAGAGACCAAGTACTTC.

The chain links TRBV12-5 to TRBJ2-2, with 7 nucleotides matching TRBD2. CDR3 length: 13 amino acids. After removal of 8 bases from V and 4 bases from J, the junction contained 4 bases not matched to a gene. Germline loops: CDR1 LGHNT, CDR2 FRNRAP. The CDR3 DNA reads TGTGCTAGTTCGGCTAGCGGCACCGGGGAGCTGTTTTTT. This codes for CASSASGTGELFF.

This clone was seen a few times. V usage is TRBV11-2 and J usage is TRBJ2-7, with D perhaps matching TRBD1 or TRBD2 (5 bases each). Germline assignment: CDR1 SGHAT and CDR2 FQNNGV. The CDR3 contains 14 residues. The V and J ends lost 5 bases and 7 bases respectively, with 18 bases between them. This CDR3 is CASSTRDAGPEQYF. CDR3 sequence (DNA): TGTGCCAGCAGCACTCGGGACGCAGGCCCGGAGCAGTACTTC. The whole variable domain, remainder taken from reference TRBV11-2 and TRBJ2-7, is EAGVAQSPRYKIIEKRQSVAFWCNPISGHATLYWYQQILGQGPKLLIQFQNNGVVDDSQLPKDRFSAERLKGVDSTLKIQPAKLEDSAVYLCASSTRDAGPEQYFGPGTRLTVT.

The chain employs TRBV19 and TRBJ1-1; D is perhaps TRBD1 (5 bases). The CDR3 loop spans 15 amino acids. Trimming removed 5 bases from V and 0 bases from J, with 13 bases in between. Germline assignment: CDR1 LNHDA and CDR2 SQIVND (reference sequence). CDR3 region: CASSSGTGLNTEAFF. The DNA of the CDR3 is TGTGCCAGTAGTTCTGGGACGGGGTTGAACACTGAAGCTTTCTTT.

The chain joins TRBV7-9 to TRBJ2-1, with TRBD2 matching over 7 bases. The CDR3 covers 16 residues. Germline CDR1 reads SEHNR; CDR2 reads FQNEAQ (reference sequence). The junction had 15 bases not matched to a gene; V was cut back by 4 bases and J by 9 bases. DNA for the CDR3: TGTGCCAGCAGCTCTAGCGGTACGGGGGGAAGTCGTGAGCAGTTCTTC. This encodes CASSSSGTGGSREQFF.

The chain combines TRBV9 with TRBJ1-5; D remains unclear. CDR1 and CDR2 from the germline V gene are SGDLS and YYNGEE. V was pared by 3 bases and J by 0 bases, with 10 bases between. The CDR3 loop spans 15 amino acids. CDR3: CASSADPFSNQPQHF. In DNA, the CDR3 is TGTGCCAGCAGCGCAGACCCCTTTAGCAATCAGCCCCAGCATTTT.

The DNA of the CDR3 is TGCGCCAGCAGCCATGTCCCCTACAATGAGCAGTTCTTC. Amino acid sequence: CASSHVPYNEQFF. The chain recombines TRBV4-1 with TRBJ2-1; D not resolved. From germline, CDR1 is MGHRA and CDR2 YSYEKL. With 3 bases removed from V and 2 bases from J, the gap between germline ends came to 5 bases. CDR3 length: 13 residues.

This chain uses TRBV11-2 with TRBJ1-4; maybe TRBD1 (6 bases). This CDR3 is built from 15 residues. The germline V gene has CDR1 SGHAT and CDR2 FQNNGV. Trimming stripped 5 bases from V and 0 bases from J, with 10 bases between. The CDR3: CASSPRTATNEKLFF. The CDR3 nucleotides read TGTGCCAGCAGCCCCCGGACAGCAACTAATGAAAAACTGTTTTTT.

V and J are TRBV4-1 and TRBJ2-7, with 11 bases fitting TRBD2. Germline CDR1 and CDR2: MGHRA and YSYEKL. This CDR3 spans 15 amino acids. V trimming: 1 base; J trimming: 3 bases; junction bases outside the gene matches: 2. The CDR3 DNA follows: TGCGCCAGCAGCCAAGCTACTAGCGGGAGCTACGAGCAGTACTTC. This gives the protein CASSQATSGSYEQYF.